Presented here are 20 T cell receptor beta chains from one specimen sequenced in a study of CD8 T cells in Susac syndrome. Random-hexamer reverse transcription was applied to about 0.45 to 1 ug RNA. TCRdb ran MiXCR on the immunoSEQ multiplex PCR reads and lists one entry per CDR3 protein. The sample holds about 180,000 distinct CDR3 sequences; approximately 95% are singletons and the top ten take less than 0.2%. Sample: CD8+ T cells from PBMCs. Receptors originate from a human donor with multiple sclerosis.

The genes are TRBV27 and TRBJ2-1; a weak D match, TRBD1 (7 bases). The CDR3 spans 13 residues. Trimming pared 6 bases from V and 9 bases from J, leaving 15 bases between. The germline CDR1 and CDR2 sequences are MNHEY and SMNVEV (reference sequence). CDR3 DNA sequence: TGTGCCAGCAGATGGAGGGGGCTTGGTGAGCAGTTCTTC. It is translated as CASRWRGLGEQFF.

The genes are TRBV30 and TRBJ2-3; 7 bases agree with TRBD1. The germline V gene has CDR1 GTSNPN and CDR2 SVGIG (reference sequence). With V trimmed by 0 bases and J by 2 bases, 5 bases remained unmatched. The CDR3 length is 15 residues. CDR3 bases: TGTGCCTGGAGTGTACTGGACAGGTACACAGATACGCAGTATTTT. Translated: CAWSVLDRYTDTQYF.

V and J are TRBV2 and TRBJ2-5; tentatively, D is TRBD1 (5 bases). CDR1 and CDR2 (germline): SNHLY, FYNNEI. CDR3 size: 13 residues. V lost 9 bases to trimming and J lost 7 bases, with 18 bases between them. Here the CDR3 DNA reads TGTGCCAGGAGGAGTGGGGCCCCTGGGACCCAGTACTTC. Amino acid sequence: CARRSGAPGTQYF.

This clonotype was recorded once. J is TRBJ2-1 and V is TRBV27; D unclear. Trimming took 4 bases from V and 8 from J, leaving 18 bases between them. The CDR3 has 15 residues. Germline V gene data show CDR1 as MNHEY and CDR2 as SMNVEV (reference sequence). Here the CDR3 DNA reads TGTGCCAGCAGTTCCAGCCCAGGCTTGATCCATGAGCAGTTCTTC. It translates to CASSSSPGLIHEQFF.

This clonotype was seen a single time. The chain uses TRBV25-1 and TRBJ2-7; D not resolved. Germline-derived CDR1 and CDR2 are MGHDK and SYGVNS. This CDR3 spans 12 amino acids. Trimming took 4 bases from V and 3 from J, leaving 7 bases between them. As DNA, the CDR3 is TGTGCCAGCAGTGCAACCTACTACGAGCAGTACTTC. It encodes CASSATYYEQYF.

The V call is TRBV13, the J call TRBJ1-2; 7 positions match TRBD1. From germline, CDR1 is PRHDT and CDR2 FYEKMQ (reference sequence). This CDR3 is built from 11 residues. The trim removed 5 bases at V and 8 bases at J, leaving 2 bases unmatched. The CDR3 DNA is TGTGCCAGCAGCCAGGGACAGGGCTACACCTTC. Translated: CASSQGQGYTF.

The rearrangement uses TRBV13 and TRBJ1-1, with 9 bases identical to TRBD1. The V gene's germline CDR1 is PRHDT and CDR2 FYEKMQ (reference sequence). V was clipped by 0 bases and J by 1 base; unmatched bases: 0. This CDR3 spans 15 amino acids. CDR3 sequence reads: CASSLGGQGNTEAFF. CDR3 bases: TGTGCCAGCAGCTTAGGGGGACAGGGGAACACTGAAGCTTTCTTT.

In DNA, the CDR3 is TGTGCCACCAGCAGAGATGGCGGGACAGGGACCGGGGAGCTGTTTTTT. Residues: CATSRDGGTGTGELFF. The chain employs TRBV15 and TRBJ2-2, with 9 bases lining up with TRBD1. The CDR3 has 16 amino acids. Germline CDR1 and CDR2: LNHNV and YYDKDF (reference sequence). The J segment lost 5 bases and the V segment lost 0 bases, leaving 4 bases of the junction unmatched. Full variable domain (missing parts from reference TRBV15 and TRBJ2-2): DAMVIQNPRYQVTQFGKPVTLSCSQTLNHNVMYWYQQKSSQAPKLLFHYYDKDFNNEADTPDNFQSRRPNTSFCFLDIRSPGLGDTAMYLCATSRDGGTGTGELFFGEGSRLTVL.

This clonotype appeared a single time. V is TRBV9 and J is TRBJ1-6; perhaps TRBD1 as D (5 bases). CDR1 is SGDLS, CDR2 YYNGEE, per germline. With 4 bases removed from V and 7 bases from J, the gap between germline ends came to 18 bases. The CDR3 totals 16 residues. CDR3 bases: TGTGCCAGCAGCCCAGGTTGGGGGGGGTACAATTCACCCCTCCACTTT. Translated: CASSPGWGGYNSPLHF.

Written as DNA, the CDR3 is TGTGCCAGCAGCCAGCGGGGGCCGATTTACGAGCAGTACTTC. It translates to CASSQRGPIYEQYF. The chain recombines TRBV4-2 with TRBJ2-7; D is perhaps TRBD2 (7 bases). Trimming took off 3 bases at V and 4 bases at J, with 13 bases between the two ends. The CDR3 has 14 residues. Per the germline V gene, CDR1 is LGHNA and CDR2 is YNFKEQ.

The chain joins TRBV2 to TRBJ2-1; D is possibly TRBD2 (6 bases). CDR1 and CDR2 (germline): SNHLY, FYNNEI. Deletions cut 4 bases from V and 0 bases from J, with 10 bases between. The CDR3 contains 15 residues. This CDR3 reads CASSGGVSSYNEQFF. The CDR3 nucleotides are TGTGCCAGCAGTGGGGGGGTAAGCTCCTACAATGAGCAGTTCTTC.

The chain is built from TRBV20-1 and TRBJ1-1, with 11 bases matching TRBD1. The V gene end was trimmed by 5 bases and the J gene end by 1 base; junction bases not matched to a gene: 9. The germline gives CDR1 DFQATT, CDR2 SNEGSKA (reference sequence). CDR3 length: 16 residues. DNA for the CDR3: TGCAGTGCTCCACGGACAGGGGGCGCAGGGAACACTGAAGCTTTCTTT. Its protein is CSAPRTGGAGNTEAFF.

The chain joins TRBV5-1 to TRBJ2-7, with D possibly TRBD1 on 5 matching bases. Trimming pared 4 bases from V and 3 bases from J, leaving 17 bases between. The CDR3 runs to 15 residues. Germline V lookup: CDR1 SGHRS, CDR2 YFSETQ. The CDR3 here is CASSGTGYARYEQYF. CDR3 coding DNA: TGCGCCAGCAGCGGAACAGGTTACGCCCGCTACGAGCAGTACTTC. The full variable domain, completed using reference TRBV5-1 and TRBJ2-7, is KAGVTQTPRYLIKTRGQQVTLSCSPISGHRSVSWYQQTPGQGLQFLFEYFSETQRNKGNFPGRFSGRQFSNSRSEMNVSTLELGDSALYLCASSGTGYARYEQYFGPGTRLTVT.

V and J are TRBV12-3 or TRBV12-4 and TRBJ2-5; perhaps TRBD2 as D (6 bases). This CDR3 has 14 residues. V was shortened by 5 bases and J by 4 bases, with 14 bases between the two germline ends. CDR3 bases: TGTGCCAGCAGTGACAAGACTAGGGGAGAGACCCAGTACTTC. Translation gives CASSDKTRGETQYF.

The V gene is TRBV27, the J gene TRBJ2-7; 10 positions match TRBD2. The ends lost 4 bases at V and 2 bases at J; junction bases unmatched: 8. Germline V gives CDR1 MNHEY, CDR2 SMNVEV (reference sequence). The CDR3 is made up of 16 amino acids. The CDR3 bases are TGTGCCAGCAGTTCGAAGAGCGGGAGGGCCACCTACGAGCAGTACTTC. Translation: CASSSKSGRATYEQYF.

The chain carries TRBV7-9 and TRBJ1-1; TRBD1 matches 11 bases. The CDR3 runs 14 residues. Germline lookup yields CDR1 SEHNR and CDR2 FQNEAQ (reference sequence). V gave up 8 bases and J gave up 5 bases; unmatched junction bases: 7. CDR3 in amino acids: CASLGTGGWTEAFF. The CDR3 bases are TGTGCCAGCCTCGGGACAGGGGGTTGGACTGAAGCTTTCTTT.

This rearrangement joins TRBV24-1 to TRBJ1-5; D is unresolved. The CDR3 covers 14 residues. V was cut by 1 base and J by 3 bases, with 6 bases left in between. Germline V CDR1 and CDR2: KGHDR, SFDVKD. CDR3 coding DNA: TGTGCCACCAGTGATTTCCAGCACAATCAGCCCCAGCATTTT. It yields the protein CATSDFQHNQPQHF.

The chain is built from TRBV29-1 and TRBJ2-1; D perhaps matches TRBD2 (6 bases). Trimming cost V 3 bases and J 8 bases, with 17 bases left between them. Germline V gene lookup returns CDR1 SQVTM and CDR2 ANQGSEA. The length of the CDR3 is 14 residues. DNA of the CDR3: TGCAGCGTTGAGGGGAGGCTCAGCTTCGATGAGCAGTTCTTC. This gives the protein CSVEGRLSFDEQFF.

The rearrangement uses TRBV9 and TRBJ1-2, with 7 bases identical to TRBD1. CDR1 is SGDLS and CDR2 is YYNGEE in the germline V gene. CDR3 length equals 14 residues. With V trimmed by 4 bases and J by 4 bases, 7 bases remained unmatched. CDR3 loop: CASSPFGTAYGYTF. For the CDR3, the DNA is TGTGCCAGCAGCCCCTTCGGGACAGCCTATGGCTACACCTTC.

The CDR3 nucleotides are TGTGCCAGCAGCTTAGCGCCTAGTAATGAGCAGTTCTTC. Amino acid sequence: CASSLAPSNEQFF. The chain carries TRBV7-8 and TRBJ2-1; D uncertain. The CDR3 runs 13 residues. Per germline, CDR1 SGHVS and CDR2 FQNEAQ. Trimming removed 0 bases at V and 7 bases at J, with 7 bases between.